These 7 T cell receptor beta chains share one sample of origin, sequenced in a study of control samples from healthy donors and cancer patients. Some clones are missing from TCRdb's copy, which holds only in-frame ones; the method was immunoSEQ multiplex PCR. The data hold about 140,000 clones, with roughly 94% observed a single time. The material sequenced was blood. Receptor source: a man aged 35-49 years in good health.

The chain carries TRBV2 and TRBJ2-1; D perhaps matches TRBD1 (6 bases). Germline lookup yields CDR1 SNHLY and CDR2 FYNNEI. The V end lost 6 bases, the J end lost 4 bases, and 13 bases lay between the germline ends. There are 14 residues in the CDR3. The DNA of the CDR3 is TGTGCCAGCAGGGCTAGGGACACTTACAATGAGCAGTTCTTC. This gives the protein CASRARDTYNEQFF.

This sequence joins TRBV5-1 and TRBJ2-3, with D perhaps matching TRBD1 (7 bases). The V end lost 3 bases, the J end lost 4 bases, and 21 bases lay between the germline ends. The length of the CDR3 is 17 residues. Germline V gives CDR1 SGHRS, CDR2 YFSETQ. CDR3 DNA: TGCGCCAGCAGCTGGGGAGGATCGACAGGGTTGGCAGATACGCAGTATTTT. Its translation: CASSWGGSTGLADTQYF.

This clone is a singleton in its sample. V gene TRBV27 combines with J gene TRBJ1-1, with 7 bases identical to TRBD1. CDR1 MNHEY and CDR2 SMNVEV come from the germline V gene (reference sequence). The CDR3 is 14 residues long. Losses at the gene ends were 2 bases for V and 4 bases for J; bases not matched to a gene: 4. CDR3: CASSLRGRGTEAFF. The CDR3 nucleotides read TGTGCCAGCAGTTTAAGGGGGCGCGGCACTGAAGCTTTCTTT.

The chain couples TRBV9 to TRBJ2-5; D is perhaps TRBD1 (5 bases). Per the germline V gene, CDR1 is SGDLS and CDR2 is YYNGEE. The V gene lost 2 bases and the J gene lost 5 bases, with 13 bases spanning the gap. CDR3 length: 14 amino acids. The CDR3 sequence is CASSVTGLGETQYF. CDR3 coding DNA: TGTGCCAGCAGCGTCACAGGCCTTGGGGAGACCCAGTACTTC.

This clone was observed a single time. The V call is TRBV7-2, the J call TRBJ2-7; 13 bases agree with TRBD2. Germline lookup yields CDR1 SGHTA and CDR2 FQGNSA. The J segment lost 12 bases and the V segment lost 5 bases, leaving 13 bases of the junction unmatched. CDR3 length: 15 amino acids. CDR3 in DNA: TGTGCCAGCAGCCCCACCGGACTAGCGGGAGTTGGACGGTACTTC. Translating gives CASSPTGLAGVGRYF.

In DNA, the CDR3 is TGTGCCAGCTCACCACCGCGTTTGAACACTGAAGCTTTCTTT. Amino acids: CASSPPRLNTEAFF. This rearrangement joins TRBV18 to TRBJ1-1, with no clear D. Germline loops: CDR1 KGHSH, CDR2 LQKENI. This CDR3 spans 14 amino acids. Trimming took 0 bases from V and 0 from J, leaving 5 bases between them.

The J gene is TRBJ2-1, the V gene TRBV13, with TRBD1 as a possible D gene (5 bases). The germline V gene encodes CDR1 PRHDT and CDR2 FYEKMQ (reference sequence). V was shortened by 1 base and J by 1 base, with 14 bases between the two germline ends. The CDR3 loop spans 17 amino acids. CDR3 amino acids: CASSLVGVRVSYNEQFF. For the CDR3, the DNA is TGTGCCAGCAGCTTAGTAGGGGTACGGGTTTCCTACAATGAGCAGTTCTTC.